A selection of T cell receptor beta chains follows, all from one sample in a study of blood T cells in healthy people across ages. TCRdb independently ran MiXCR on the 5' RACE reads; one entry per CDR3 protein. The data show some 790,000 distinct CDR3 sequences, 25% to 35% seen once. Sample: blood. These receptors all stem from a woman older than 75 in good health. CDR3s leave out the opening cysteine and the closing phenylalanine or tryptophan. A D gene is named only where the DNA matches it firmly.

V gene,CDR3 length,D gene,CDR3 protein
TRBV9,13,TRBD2,ASSVSGGAANEQF
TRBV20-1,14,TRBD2,SAGTGEVSGVFEQY
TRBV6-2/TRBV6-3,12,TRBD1,ASSYSRGIYEQY
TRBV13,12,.,ASSGGASTYEQF
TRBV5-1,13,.,AGSLGGGAFDGYT
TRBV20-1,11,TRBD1,SASGQGAFEAF
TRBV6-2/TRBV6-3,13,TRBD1,ASRQGGAGANVRT
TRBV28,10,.,ASIHQGNEQF
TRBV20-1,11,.,SANRERGEKLF
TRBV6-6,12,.,ASSSRTLGNEQY
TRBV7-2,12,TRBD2,ASSFRGGGETQY
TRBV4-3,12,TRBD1,ASSQGTGGLGYT
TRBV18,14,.,ASSISNGHGTGELF
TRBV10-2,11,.,ASSERTDYGYT
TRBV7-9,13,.,ASSRRDPSTDTQY
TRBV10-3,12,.,AISEGPSGETQY
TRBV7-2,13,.,ASSRVGGLNTEAF
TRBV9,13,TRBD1,ASSSLLGTGNGYT
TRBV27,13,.,ASSRRLGPYTEAF
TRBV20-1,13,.,SARVGEARAYEQY
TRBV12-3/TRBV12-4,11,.,ASSPTTDSEQF
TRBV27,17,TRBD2,ASSLSGTSGYFSYNEQF
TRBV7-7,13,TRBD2,ASSLGFSGGNEQF
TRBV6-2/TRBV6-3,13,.,ASSYTRGIYNEQF
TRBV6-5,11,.,ASKGRVPHGYT
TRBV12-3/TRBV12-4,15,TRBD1,ASSLLTGGGNTGELF
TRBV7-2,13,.,ASSLTGQRNQPQH
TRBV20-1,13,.,SARDFAGAINEQF
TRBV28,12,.,ASSIAQGPYEQY
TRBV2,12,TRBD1,ASSVDRQNTEAF
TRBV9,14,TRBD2,ASSVTTSGGTNEQF
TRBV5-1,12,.,ASSVRLVTDSQY
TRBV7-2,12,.,ASSPAGGLTEAF
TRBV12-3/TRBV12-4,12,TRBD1,ASSGFRGTAEAF
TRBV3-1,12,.,ASSPPTRANIQY
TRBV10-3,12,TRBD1,AISGTGWNYGYT
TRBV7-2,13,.,ASSLMAGANYGYT
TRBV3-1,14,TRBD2,ASSQELAVITDTQY
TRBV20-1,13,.,SARDQRRANTEAF
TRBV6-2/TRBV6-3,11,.,ATLERRDTEAF
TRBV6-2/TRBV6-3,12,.,ASSYATRKETQY
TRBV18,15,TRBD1,ASSTSPGQGDYYGYT
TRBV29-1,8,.,SGGINEQF
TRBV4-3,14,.,ASSQQTASNTGELF
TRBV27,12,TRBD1,ASSFTGAADTQY
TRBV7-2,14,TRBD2,ASSHKGLAGGNEQF
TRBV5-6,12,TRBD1,ASRRGQVQETQY
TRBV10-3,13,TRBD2,AISEASGGSNEQF
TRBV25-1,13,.,ASSDTHQPKNIQY
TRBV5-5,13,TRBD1,ASSLPGQGTEKLF
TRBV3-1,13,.,ASSRDWGFRNEQY
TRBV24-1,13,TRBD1,ATRGDRGKVEELF